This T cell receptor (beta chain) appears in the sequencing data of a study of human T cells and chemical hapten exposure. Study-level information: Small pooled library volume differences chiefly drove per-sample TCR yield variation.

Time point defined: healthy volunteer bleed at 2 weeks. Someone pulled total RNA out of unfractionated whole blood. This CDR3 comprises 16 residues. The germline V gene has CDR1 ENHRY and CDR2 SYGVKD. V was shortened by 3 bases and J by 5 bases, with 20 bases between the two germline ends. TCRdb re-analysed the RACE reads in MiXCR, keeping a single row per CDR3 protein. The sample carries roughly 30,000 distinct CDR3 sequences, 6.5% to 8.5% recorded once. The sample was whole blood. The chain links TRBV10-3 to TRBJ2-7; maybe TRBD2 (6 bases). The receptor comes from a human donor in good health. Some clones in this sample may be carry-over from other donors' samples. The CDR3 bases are TGTGCCATCAGTGATTATAGCGGTCCCCGAAGCCACGAGCAGTACTTC. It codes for CAISDYSGPRSHEQYF.